A selection of T cell receptor beta chains follows, all from one sample in a study of shared clonotypes between healthy human individuals. Measured with immunoSEQ multiplex PCR; TCRdb has only the in-frame clones, and not every one. The data hold some 1 million clones, with approximately 68% observed a single time. The material sequenced was memory CD4+ T cells sorted from blood. The source is a man aged 18-30 years in good health. The CDR3 runs from the conserved cysteine through the conserved F or W. A D gene is named only where the DNA matches it firmly. Clone size is stated in some rows and not others, as once, few, many or a class when expanded.

NA,TRBV10-2,TRBJ2-7,NA,TGCGCCAGCAGATCCTTCGCGAGCGAGCAGTACTTC,CASRSFASEQYF
NA,TRBV5-1,TRBJ1-5,NA,TGCGCCAGCAGCCCGTCCCCCGATCTGCCGCCCCAGCATTTT,CASSPSPDLPPQHF
NA,TRBV11-2,TRBJ2-5,TRBD2,TGTGCCAGCAGCTTAACCTGGAGTAGCGGGAGTGGGGAGACCCAGTACTTC,CASSLTWSSGSGETQYF
few,TRBV4-3,TRBJ2-2,NA,TGCGCCAGCAGCCAAGACCAGGGAATCGGGGAGCTGTTTTTT,CASSQDQGIGELFF
NA,TRBV5-1,TRBJ2-7,NA,TGCGCCAGCAGCTTTGTGGATGGGGGCTTGGGCGAGCAGTACTTC,CASSFVDGGLGEQYF
NA,TRBV7-6,TRBJ2-7,TRBD1,TGTGCCAGCAGCCACGGACAGGGTGACTACGAGCAGTACTTC,CASSHGQGDYEQYF
NA,TRBV5-1,TRBJ1-2,TRBD1,TGCGCCAGCAGTCCTGGGGACAGGAACTATGGCTACACCTTC,CASSPGDRNYGYTF
NA,TRBV7-2,TRBJ2-1,TRBD2,TGTGCCAGCAGCCTCCCACTCGGGACTAGCGGGAGCAATGAGCAGTTCTTC,CASSLPLGTSGSNEQFF
NA,TRBV15,TRBJ2-3,NA,TGTGCCACCAGCAGAGATTGGGGTGATACGCAGTATTTT,CATSRDWGDTQYF
NA,TRBV6-1,TRBJ1-5,NA,TGTGCCAGCAGTGAAGTTGTCGGCGGGGGCAATCAGCCCCAGCATTTT,CASSEVVGGGNQPQHF
NA,TRBV11-2,TRBJ2-7,NA,TGTGCCAGCAGCTTAGTACAGGGAGGGGGATACGAGCAGTACTTC,CASSLVQGGGYEQYF
NA,TRBV4-3,TRBJ1-1,NA,TGCGCCAGCAGCCAAGAGTCAGGGATTAGCACTGAAGCTTTCTTT,CASSQESGISTEAFF
NA,TRBV6-5,TRBJ2-1,NA,TGTGCCAACACAGCTTGGGGTAAAGAGCAGTTCTTC,CANTAWGKEQFF
few,TRBV5-1,TRBJ1-4,NA,TGCGCCAGCAGCCGGTTTTCTGGACAAGGTTCCGAAAAACTGTTTTTT,CASSRFSGQGSEKLFF